This T cell receptor beta chain was captured by sequencing in a study of blood T cell repertoires in COVID-19. Assay: immunoSEQ multiplex PCR; the TCRdb copy retains only in-frame clones and omits some. The sample lists roughly 72,000 clones, about four fifths occurring once. The trim removed 1 base at V and 7 bases at J, leaving 14 bases unmatched. Per germline, CDR1 SGHTA and CDR2 FQGNSA. The CDR3 is made up of 19 amino acids. The source of this sequence is a woman older than 75 with active or convalescent COVID-19. The sample taken for sequencing was peripheral blood. The V and J genes are TRBV7-2 and TRBJ2-1; 12 nucleotides match TRBD2. The DNA for the CDR3 is TGTGCCAGCAGCTTAGGGCTAGCGGGAGGGCAAAGAAATGCGAATGAGCAGTTCTTC. It translates to CASSLGLAGGQRNANEQFF.